Below are 8 T cell receptor beta chains sequenced from a single sample in a study of blood T cell repertoires in COVID-19. TCRdb keeps only in-frame clones here, not all; method: immunoSEQ multiplex PCR. The table has about 120,000 clones, about three quarters seen once. Sequenced sample: peripheral blood. These receptors all stem from a man aged 70 or older with acute or convalescent COVID-19.

This clone was observed a handful of times. The V gene is TRBV3-1 (or the pseudogene TRBV3-2), the J gene TRBJ1-4, with TRBD1 identical over 8 bases. This CDR3 is built from 14 residues. V lost 4 bases and J lost 8; bases outside the gene matches: 6. Germline CDR1 reads LGHDT; CDR2 reads YNNKEL (reference sequence). The CDR3 loop reads CASSPMGQDEKLFF. The CDR3 DNA reads TGTGCCAGCAGCCCGATGGGACAGGACGAAAAACTGTTTTTT.

This clone was observed once. V gene TRBV4-3 combines with J gene TRBJ1-5; the D is unclear. V was clipped by 0 bases and J by 3 bases, with 12 bases between them. CDR1 and CDR2 from the germline V gene are LGHNA and YSLEER. The CDR3 is 16 residues long. Here the CDR3 reads CASSQDRGDPNQPQHF. Written as DNA, the CDR3 is TGCGCCAGCAGCCAAGATCGGGGAGATCCCAATCAGCCCCAGCATTTT.

In its sample, this clone was seen once. As DNA, the CDR3 is TGTGCCAGTAGGACGACCCTATTGTGGGGGGGCCTGAGTGGGGCCAACGTCCTGACTTTC. It yields the protein CASRTTLLWGGLSGANVLTF. The chain uses TRBV19 and TRBJ2-6, with D possibly matching TRBD2 (7 bases). Per the germline V gene, CDR1 is LNHDA and CDR2 is SQIVND (reference sequence). V was shortened by 6 bases and J by 3 bases, with 27 bases between the two germline ends. CDR3 length: 20 amino acids.

CDR3 nucleotides: TGTGCCAGCAGCCCCCAGGGACTAGCGGCAAACAATGAGCAGTTCTTC. It specifies CASSPQGLAANNEQFF. This sequence joins TRBV7-3 and TRBJ2-1; 11 bases agree with TRBD2. Germline V lookup: CDR1 SGHTA, CDR2 FQGTGA. Unmatched junction bases numbered 8, after V lost 5 bases and J lost 5 bases. CDR3 length equals 16 residues.

V is TRBV7-6 and J is TRBJ2-2; 8 bases map to TRBD1. Germline values: CDR1 SGHVS, CDR2 FNYEAQ. After removal of 4 bases from V and 6 bases from J, the junction contained 10 bases not matched to a gene. CDR3 length: 16 amino acids. The CDR3 protein is CASSSHLDRGAGELFF. Here the CDR3 DNA reads TGTGCCAGCAGCTCACACCTCGACAGGGGTGCCGGGGAGCTGTTTTTT.

J is TRBJ1-1 and V is TRBV5-4; 9 positions match TRBD1. CDR1 is SGHNT, CDR2 YYREEE, per germline (reference sequence). The CDR3 is 15 amino acids. The V and J ends lost 5 bases and 7 bases, in that order; junction bases with no gene match: 12. CDR3 nucleotide sequence: TGTGCCAGCAGTGCCGGGACAGGGTGGATGGGTGAAGCTTTCTTT. The encoded protein is CASSAGTGWMGEAFF.

This sequence joins TRBV30 and TRBJ1-4; D unresolved. CDR1 is GTSNPN and CDR2 is SVGIG in the germline V gene (reference sequence). V gave up 2 bases and J gave up 3 bases, with 7 bases separating them. CDR3 length equals 13 residues. DNA for the CDR3: TGTGCCTGGAGTCCCGGGGCTAATGAAAAACTGTTTTTT. This gives the protein CAWSPGANEKLFF.

This clone was seen only once. The chain recombines TRBV11-1 with TRBJ2-3; D gene unclear. CDR3 length equals 13 residues. Between the trimmed V and J ends, which lost 4 bases and 10 bases, there was a span of 15 bases. Germline loops: CDR1 SGHAT, CDR2 FQDESV (reference sequence). CDR3 in DNA: TGTGCCAGCAGCTCCGGAGTTCACCGCGCGCAGTATTTT. The encoded protein is CASSSGVHRAQYF. The full variable domain, with the rest looked up from reference TRBV11-1 and TRBJ2-3, is EAEVAQSPRYKITEKSQAVAFWCDPISGHATLYWYRQILGQGPELLVQFQDESVVDDSQLPKDRFSAERLKGVDSTLKIQPAELGDSAMYLCASSSGVHRAQYFGPGTRLTVL.